The T cell receptor (beta chain) under discussion was sequenced for a study of T cells after yellow fever vaccination. Looking at the study overall: In the case of low-cell-number fractions, SMART-Seq v4 Ultra Low Input was used for preparation. Study-wide results and limits: One caveat is that FACS-sorted repertoires could contain abundant clonotypes contaminating from the bulk population. In post-booster samples, most primary-vaccination clones reappeared (about 96% CD4, about 91% CD8). Though it reached lower strength, the secondary response hit its peak faster, day 5 versus 15.

V was shortened by 7 bases and J by 1 base, with 10 bases between the two germline ends. Germline V CDR1 and CDR2: ENHRY, SYGVKD. This CDR3 is 14 amino acids long. From the 5' RACE reads, TCRdb called clonotypes with MiXCR, one entry per CDR3 protein. The data show more than 350,000 distinct CDR3 sequences, with under 14% seen just once and roughly 18% held by the top ten. This clonotype has more than one count but fewer than ten. The antigen is undetermined. The starting material was PBMCs, obtained on the day of the first yellow fever vaccination. This clonotype originated in a man younger than 35 who received the YFV17D yellow fever vaccine. This chain connects TRBV10-3 to TRBJ2-2; possible D gene TRBD1, 6 bases. The CDR3 region has the DNA TGTGCCATCACCCGACAGGAGAACACCGGGGAGCTGTTTTTT. This translates into CAITRQENTGELFF.